The 32 T cell receptor beta chains listed next were all sequenced from one sample in a study of cytomegalovirus exposure and HLA in healthy donors (dated by TCRdb to 2017 to 2019). Receptor amplification or capture employed the immunoSEQ multiplex PCR assay. A mixture of 60 forward primers for TCR Vbeta segments and 13 reverse primers for TCR Jbeta segments was used in the multiplex PCR. In TCRdb, the immuneACCESS table is reduced to in-frame sequences with V and J assigned. These tables do not hold every clone; where another copy was compared, an unresolved V gene accounts for under half, and the others remain unexplained. In this sample the table shows 150,000 to 200,000 clones, 77% of which occur a single time. More than 2% of the sample is taken by the ten largest. Sequencing used PBMCs. All receptors derive from a man aged 50-59 years in good health and CMV-seropositive.

The rearrangement uses TRBV9 and TRBJ1-2; no clear D gene. CDR3 length: 14 amino acids. The germline CDR1 and CDR2 sequences are SGDLS and YYNGEE. V shed 4 bases and J shed 8 bases, with 18 bases lying between them. The CDR3 loop reads CASSPTRRGGGYTF. The CDR3 DNA is TGTGCCAGCAGCCCCACCCGGCGGGGAGGGGGCTACACCTTC.

The gene calls are TRBV7-9 and TRBJ2-6; D remains ambiguous. The V and J ends lost 2 bases and 0 bases respectively, with 8 bases between them. Germline V lookup: CDR1 SEHNR, CDR2 FQNEAQ (reference sequence). CDR3 size: 16 residues. CDR3 sequence (DNA): TGTGCCAGCAGCTTAAAACTAAACTCTGGGGCCAACGTCCTGACTTTC. Protein product: CASSLKLNSGANVLTF.

V and J are TRBV27 and TRBJ2-7, with D tentatively TRBD1 (6 bases). The CDR3 has 11 residues. The V and J ends lost 8 bases and 6 bases respectively, with 11 bases between them. In germline, CDR1 is MNHEY, CDR2 SMNVEV (reference sequence). CDR3 loop: CASQQGREQYF. DNA for the CDR3: TGTGCCAGCCAACAGGGTCGCGAGCAGTACTTC.

The V gene is TRBV5-1, the J gene TRBJ1-1; 9 positions agree with TRBD1. Looked up from germline, CDR1 is SGHRS and CDR2 is YFSETQ. CDR3 size: 15 residues. The V segment lost 0 bases and the J segment 11 bases; nucleotides outside the gene matches: 11. CDR3 sequence reads: CASSLARTGEMGAFF. DNA for the CDR3: TGCGCCAGCAGCTTGGCCCGGACAGGGGAGATGGGGGCTTTCTTT.

The chain recombines TRBV9 with TRBJ2-6; D is undetermined. CDR1 and CDR2 (germline): SGDLS, YYNGEE. Trimming pared 4 bases from V and 0 bases from J, leaving 11 bases between. The CDR3 contains 16 residues. CDR3 in DNA: TGTGCCAGCAGCCTCGGGTTGGTCTCTGGGGCCAACGTCCTGACTTTC. Its protein product is CASSLGLVSGANVLTF.

The gene calls are TRBV30 and TRBJ2-7; D is perhaps TRBD2 (5 bases). Trimming took off 8 bases at V and 3 bases at J, with 17 bases between the two ends. CDR3 length: 13 residues. Germline V gives CDR1 GTSNPN, CDR2 SVGIG (reference sequence). The CDR3, as DNA: TGTGCCAGTACACCACAAGCGGACTACGAGCAGTACTTC. Amino acids: CASTPQADYEQYF.

The V call is TRBV15, the J call TRBJ2-5, with TRBD1 matching over 7 bases. With 2 bases clipped from V and 3 bases from J, the junction kept 9 bases outside the gene matches. CDR3 length equals 16 residues. Looked up from germline, CDR1 is LNHNV and CDR2 is YYDKDF (reference sequence). The CDR3 bases are TGTGCCACCAGCAGAAGGCTGGCAGGGGGTAAAGAGACCCAGTACTTC. Translation: CATSRRLAGGKETQYF. Full variable domain (missing parts from reference TRBV15 and TRBJ2-5): DAMVIQNPRYQVTQFGKPVTLSCSQTLNHNVMYWYQQKSSQAPKLLFHYYDKDFNNEADTPDNFQSRRPNTSFCFLDIRSPGLGDTAMYLCATSRRLAGGKETQYFGPGTRLLVL.

Points on this clone: The junction shows a germline mismatch at one end, possibly a read error. The chain combines TRBV7-2 with TRBJ2-5; D is ambiguous. This CDR3 is built from 15 residues. From germline, CDR1 is SGHTA and CDR2 FQGNSA. CDR3 protein: CASNLDLGSQETQYF. The CDR3 DNA follows: TGTGCCAGCAACTTAGACCTAGGCTCGCAGGAGACCCAGTACTTC. Together with reference TRBV7-2 and TRBJ2-5, the CDR3 gives the full variable domain: GAGVSQSPSNKVTEKGKDVELRCDPISGHTALYWYRQSLGQGLEFLIYFQGNSAPDKSGLPSDRFSAERTGGSVSTLTIQRTQQEDSAVYLCASNLDLGSQETQYFGPGTRLLVL.

The CDR3 bases are TGCGCCAGCAGCTTGGAAGGGACAGGGGCCTATGGCTACACCTTC. Amino acid sequence: CASSLEGTGAYGYTF. This sequence joins TRBV5-1 and TRBJ1-2, with 10 positions matching TRBD1. This CDR3 has 15 amino acids. Germline CDR1 SGHRS, CDR2 YFSETQ. Trimming removed 0 bases from V and 4 bases from J; junction bases left unmatched: 3. The full variable domain, with the rest looked up from reference TRBV5-1 and TRBJ1-2, is KAGVTQTPRYLIKTRGQQVTLSCSPISGHRSVSWYQQTPGQGLQFLFEYFSETQRNKGNFPGRFSGRQFSNSRSEMNVSTLELGDSALYLCASSLEGTGAYGYTFGSGTRLTVV.

The rearrangement links TRBV14 to TRBJ2-4, with a weak D call TRBD1 (5 bases). CDR3 size: 18 residues. V lost 1 base to trimming and J lost 0 bases, with 16 bases between them. CDR1 and CDR2 from the germline V gene are SGHDN and FVKESK. CDR3 sequence reads: CASSQATADLLAKNIQYF. The DNA of the CDR3 is TGTGCCAGCAGCCAAGCGACAGCTGACCTTCTAGCCAAAAACATTCAGTACTTC.

The chain carries TRBV6-1 and TRBJ2-5, with 9 bases that match TRBD2. Germline V gives CDR1 MNHNS, CDR2 SASEGT. The ends lost 3 bases at V and 4 bases at J; junction bases unmatched: 3. The CDR3 has 14 amino acids. The CDR3 DNA is TGTGCCAGCAGTGATCCGGGACTAGCAGAGACCCAGTACTTC. It is translated as CASSDPGLAETQYF.

V and J are TRBV4-1 and TRBJ2-7; 7 bases are shared with TRBD1. This CDR3 contains 14 residues. The ends lost 4 bases at V and 6 bases at J; junction bases unmatched: 9. In germline, CDR1 is MGHRA, CDR2 YSYEKL. The CDR3 spells CASSRPGQSSEQYF. As DNA, the CDR3 is TGCGCCAGCAGCCGACCGGGACAGTCCAGCGAGCAGTACTTC.

The chain couples TRBV6-6 to TRBJ1-3; TRBD1 matches 7 bases. Trimming at V came to 5 bases and at J to 0 bases, leaving 4 bases not matched to a gene. From germline, CDR1 is MNHNY and CDR2 SVGAGI (reference sequence). This CDR3 comprises 15 residues. CDR3 region: CASSPHRGSGNTIYF. CDR3 sequence (DNA): TGTGCCAGCAGTCCTCACAGGGGCTCTGGAAACACCATATATTTT.

This clone was seen only a few times. The rearrangement uses TRBV18 and TRBJ1-4, with 8 bases that match TRBD1. The ends lost 2 bases at V and 7 bases at J; junction bases unmatched: 0. The V gene's germline CDR1 is KGHSH and CDR2 LQKENI. The CDR3 is 13 residues long. The CDR3 DNA reads TGTGCCAGCTCACCAACAGGGGGTGAAAAACTGTTTTTT. Amino acids: CASSPTGGEKLFF.

On this clone: Other DNA sequences in the sample encode the same CDR3. V is TRBV7-6 and J is TRBJ2-3; D is possibly TRBD1 (5 bases). The CDR3 runs 14 residues. The ends were cut back, 3 bases at V and 3 bases at J, with 10 bases in the middle. The germline V gene has CDR1 SGHVS and CDR2 FNYEAQ. The CDR3 sequence: CASSLQGGTDTQYF. In nucleotides, the CDR3 is TGTGCCAGCAGCTTGCAGGGTGGGACAGATACGCAGTATTTT.

CDR3 nucleotide sequence: TGTGCCAGCAGTTTGTGGTACCAGGTTGCAGGGAATCAGCCCCAGCATTTT. This translates into CASSLWYQVAGNQPQHF. The chain is built from TRBV28 and TRBJ1-5; D is possibly TRBD1 (5 bases). The CDR3 extends over 17 amino acids. Trimming cost V 3 bases and J 4 bases, with 19 bases left between them. Germline CDR1 reads MDHEN; CDR2 reads SYDVKM.

This chain links TRBV7-3 with TRBJ2-5; 7 positions match TRBD2. V was clipped by 5 bases and J by 3 bases; unmatched bases: 9. The germline CDR1 and CDR2 sequences are SGHTA and FQGTGA. CDR3 length: 15 amino acids. The CDR3 spells CASSPLFGGKETQYF. The CDR3 DNA follows: TGTGCCAGCAGCCCCCTCTTCGGGGGGAAAGAGACCCAGTACTTC.

This chain uses TRBV5-1 with TRBJ1-6; D not resolved. CDR1 is SGHRS and CDR2 is YFSETQ in the germline V gene. CDR3 size: 15 residues. V shed 0 bases and J shed 6 bases, with 10 bases lying between them. The CDR3 region is CASSLVSVLNSPLHF. CDR3 DNA: TGCGCCAGCAGCTTGGTTTCAGTTCTTAATTCACCCCTCCACTTT.

The chain has TRBV9 and TRBJ1-6, with TRBD1 identical over 9 bases. V dropped 0 bases and J dropped 14; count of bases not matched to a gene: 3. CDR3 length: 13 amino acids. The V gene's germline CDR1 is SGDLS and CDR2 YYNGEE. The CDR3 nucleotides are TGTGCCAGCAGCGTAGGGACAGGGGATACCCTCCACTTT. This encodes CASSVGTGDTLHF.

This clone came up a few times. V usage is TRBV30 and J usage is TRBJ1-3, with D maybe TRBD1 (5 bases). The CDR3 loop spans 15 amino acids. Germline CDR1 GTSNPN, CDR2 SVGIG (reference sequence). Trimming took 2 bases from V and 4 from J, leaving 15 bases between them. CDR3 nucleotides: TGTGCCTGGAGTTACAGTCAGGGCGGCGGAAACACCATATATTTT. It specifies CAWSYSQGGGNTIYF. The entire variable domain, with the rest obtained from reference TRBV30 and TRBJ1-3, is as follows: SQTIHQWPATLVQPVGSPLSLECTVEGTSNPNLYWYRQAAGRGLQLLFYSVGIGQISSEVPQNLSASRPQDRQFILSSKKLLLSDSGFYLCAWSYSQGGGNTIYFGEGSWLTVV.

The J gene is TRBJ1-1, the V gene TRBV9; maybe TRBD1 (6 bases). The CDR3 consists of 14 residues. Germline CDR1 is SGDLS and CDR2 is YYNGEE. The germline V and J ends were trimmed by 0 bases and 4 bases, with 10 bases remaining between them. CDR3 in DNA: TGTGCCAGCAGCGTAGGACGGGGGGCCACTGAAGCTTTCTTT. The encoded protein is CASSVGRGATEAFF. Supplemented by reference TRBV9 and TRBJ1-1, the full variable domain reads DSGVTQTPKHLITATGQRVTLRCSPRSGDLSVYWYQQSLDQGLQFLIQYYNGEERAKGNILERFSAQQFPDLHSELNLSSLELGDSALYFCASSVGRGATEAFFGQGTRLTVV.

This clone occurred once. The chain uses TRBV6-6 and TRBJ1-1; 9 bases match TRBD1. V trimming: 5 bases; J trimming: 0 bases; junction bases outside the gene matches: 7. Germline V CDR1 and CDR2: MNHNY, SVGAGI (reference sequence). This CDR3 has 16 amino acids. CDR3 in amino acids: CASSPGQGPLNTEAFF. The CDR3 bases are TGTGCCAGCAGTCCGGGACAGGGCCCTTTGAACACTGAAGCTTTCTTT.

The chain joins TRBV7-9 to TRBJ1-6; the D is unclear. The CDR3 totals 15 residues. The germline V gene has CDR1 SEHNR and CDR2 FQNEAQ (reference sequence). V dropped 2 bases and J dropped 1 base, with 6 bases sitting between them. The CDR3 region is CASSLRESYNSPLHF. The CDR3 DNA reads TGTGCCAGCAGCTTAAGGGAGTCCTATAATTCACCCCTCCACTTT.

This clone was detected only a few times. V and J are TRBV15 and TRBJ2-3, with TRBD2 as a possible D gene (5 bases). CDR3 length: 19 amino acids. Between the trimmed V and J ends, which lost 0 bases and 1 base, there was a span of 20 bases. The germline CDR1 and CDR2 sequences are LNHNV and YYDKDF (reference sequence). The CDR3 here is CATSRDRAGGPGGTDTQYF. The CDR3 DNA sequence: TGTGCCACCAGCAGAGATCGAGCCGGCGGACCCGGGGGCACAGATACGCAGTATTTT.

This chain connects TRBV29-1 to TRBJ1-1; TRBD1 agrees at 7 bases. The CDR3 runs 13 residues. Trimming at V came to 5 bases and at J to 4 bases, leaving 7 bases not matched to a gene. In germline, CDR1 is SQVTM, CDR2 ANQGSEA. The CDR3 bases are TGCAGCGTTCTCCCAGGGGGTACCACTGAAGCTTTCTTT. Its protein is CSVLPGGTTEAFF.

The rearrangement uses TRBV7-3 and TRBJ1-1; D ambiguous. With 1 base removed from V and 4 bases from J, the gap between germline ends came to 7 bases. The CDR3 is made up of 13 amino acids. Germline lookup yields CDR1 SGHTA and CDR2 FQGTGA. CDR3 in DNA: TGTGCCAGCAGCTTAATCCGGAGCACTGAAGCTTTCTTT. It yields the protein CASSLIRSTEAFF.

This clone was picked up a small number of times. The V gene is TRBV9, the J gene TRBJ1-6; D is unclear. From germline, CDR1 is SGDLS and CDR2 YYNGEE. The germline V and J ends were trimmed by 3 bases and 8 bases, with 15 bases remaining between them. The CDR3 is made up of 15 amino acids. The CDR3 coding sequence is TGTGCCAGCAGCGCACGATTGGGAGACTATTCACCCCTCCACTTT. Its translation is CASSARLGDYSPLHF.

The chain combines TRBV5-5 with TRBJ1-1; 9 nucleotides align to TRBD1. Germline CDR1 and CDR2: SGHKS and YYEKEE (reference sequence). The CDR3 is made up of 16 amino acids. V lost 1 base and J lost 1; bases outside the gene matches: 5. CDR3 nucleotides: TGTGCCAGCAGCTTGACAGGGGGCAGTGCGAACACTGAAGCTTTCTTT. Encoded protein: CASSLTGGSANTEAFF.

CDR3 in amino acids: CASSRDSLSYNEQFF. In DNA, the CDR3 is TGTGCCAGCAGCAGGGACTCCCTTTCCTACAATGAGCAGTTCTTC. This chain joins TRBV9 and TRBJ2-1; D is possibly TRBD2 (6 bases). V shed 4 bases and J shed 1 base, with 12 bases lying between them. The CDR3 length is 15 residues. CDR1 and CDR2 (germline): SGDLS, YYNGEE.

The chain is built from TRBV9 and TRBJ1-2; D is perhaps TRBD1 (6 bases). This CDR3 comprises 13 residues. CDR1 and CDR2 from the germline V gene are SGDLS and YYNGEE. V was shortened by 0 bases and J by 12 bases, with 15 bases between the two germline ends. The CDR3 region has the DNA TGTGCCAGCAGCGTAGAAAGTGCTGGGGGCCACACCTTC. Translating it yields CASSVESAGGHTF.

This sequence joins TRBV9 and TRBJ2-7, with D possibly being TRBD1 (6 bases). V was trimmed by 5 bases and J by 3 bases, leaving 21 bases between them. The CDR3 is 16 amino acids. Germline CDR1 is SGDLS and CDR2 is YYNGEE. The CDR3, as DNA: TGTGCCAGCAGTGGGACCGCGGACAGCGGTGGCTACGAGCAGTACTTC. Amino acid sequence: CASSGTADSGGYEQYF.

The chain links TRBV6-5 to TRBJ2-1; 11 bases align to TRBD1. The CDR3 extends over 15 amino acids. J was trimmed by 7 bases and V by 10 bases; bases with no gene match: 12. In germline, CDR1 is MNHEY, CDR2 SVGAGI. The CDR3 is CATHFGTGGRNEQFF. DNA of the CDR3: TGTGCCACACACTTCGGGACAGGGGGTAGAAATGAGCAGTTCTTC.